Shown below are 7 T cell receptor beta chains from a single sample sequenced in a study of blood T cell repertoires in COVID-19. The table came from immunoSEQ multiplex PCR; TCRdb's copy has only in-frame clones and leaves some out. The table records 200,000 or so clones, 80% to 90% of them present only once. Sequencing input: peripheral blood. These receptors were taken from an elderly woman with COVID-19, enrolled during active disease.

V is TRBV11-2 and J is TRBJ2-7; no reliable D call. V lost 4 bases to trimming and J lost 0 bases, with 10 bases between them. CDR1 is SGHAT, CDR2 FQNNGV, per germline. The CDR3 length is 14 residues. The CDR3 sequence is CASSSQVNSYEQYV. The CDR3 bases are TGTGCCAGCAGCTCCCAGGTAAACTCCTACGAGCAGTACGTC.

This sequence joins TRBV15 and TRBJ1-3, with TRBD1 matching over 7 bases. This CDR3 is 15 amino acids long. Trimming removed 1 base from V and 0 bases from J; junction bases left unmatched: 0. Per the germline V gene, CDR1 is LNHNV and CDR2 is YYDKDF (reference sequence). DNA of the CDR3: TGTGCCACCAGCAGAGGACAGGGCTCTGGAAACACCATATATTTT. It specifies CATSRGQGSGNTIYF.

The table lists this clone with a few counts. The rearrangement links TRBV6-5 to TRBJ1-2, with D perhaps TRBD1 (5 bases). The CDR3 totals 16 residues. Trimming left V 4 bases short and J 2 bases short, with 17 bases between. The germline V gene has CDR1 MNHEY and CDR2 SVGAGI. The CDR3: CASSLTIPPGNYGYTF. The CDR3 nucleotides read TGTGCCAGCAGTTTAACTATCCCTCCAGGGAACTATGGCTACACCTTC.

This clone was observed a handful of times. The chain combines TRBV15 with TRBJ2-2, with D perhaps TRBD2 (5 bases). Deletions cut 0 bases from V and 4 bases from J, with 21 bases between. This CDR3 is 19 amino acids long. Germline V gene lookup returns CDR1 LNHNV and CDR2 YYDKDF (reference sequence). The CDR3 DNA follows: TGTGCCACCAGCAGAGAGCTTGGTTCGGGATATTTCAGCACCGGGGAGCTGTTTTTT. This encodes CATSRELGSGYFSTGELFF.

This chain links TRBV10-3 with TRBJ2-1; 8 nucleotides align to TRBD2. V lost 6 bases to trimming and J lost 4 bases; unmatched junction nucleotides: 8. This CDR3 comprises 15 residues. The V gene's germline CDR1 is ENHRY and CDR2 SYGVKD. The CDR3 is CAIREAGGGYNEQFF. DNA of the CDR3: TGTGCCATCAGAGAGGCGGGGGGAGGGTACAATGAGCAGTTCTTC.

The chain combines TRBV2 with TRBJ1-5, with 7 bases fitting TRBD1. With V trimmed by 4 bases and J by 4 bases, 4 bases remained unmatched. This CDR3 contains 14 residues. CDR1 and CDR2 (germline): SNHLY, FYNNEI. Here the CDR3 DNA reads TGTGCCAGCAGTGTCTCAGGGGGAAATCAGCCCCAGCATTTT. Its protein product is CASSVSGGNQPQHF.

J is TRBJ2-1 and V is TRBV5-1; 7 nucleotides match TRBD1. Germline values: CDR1 SGHRS, CDR2 YFSETQ. Trimming cost V 0 bases and J 2 bases; bases outside gene matches: 8. The length of the CDR3 is 17 residues. As DNA, the CDR3 is TGCGCCAGCAGCTTGGCCGGGACAGAAACACCCTACAATGAGCAGTTCTTC. It specifies CASSLAGTETPYNEQFF. Together with reference TRBV5-1 and TRBJ2-1, the CDR3 gives the full variable domain: KAGVTQTPRYLIKTRGQQVTLSCSPISGHRSVSWYQQTPGQGLQFLFEYFSETQRNKGNFPGRFSGRQFSNSRSEMNVSTLELGDSALYLCASSLAGTETPYNEQFFGPGTRLTVL.